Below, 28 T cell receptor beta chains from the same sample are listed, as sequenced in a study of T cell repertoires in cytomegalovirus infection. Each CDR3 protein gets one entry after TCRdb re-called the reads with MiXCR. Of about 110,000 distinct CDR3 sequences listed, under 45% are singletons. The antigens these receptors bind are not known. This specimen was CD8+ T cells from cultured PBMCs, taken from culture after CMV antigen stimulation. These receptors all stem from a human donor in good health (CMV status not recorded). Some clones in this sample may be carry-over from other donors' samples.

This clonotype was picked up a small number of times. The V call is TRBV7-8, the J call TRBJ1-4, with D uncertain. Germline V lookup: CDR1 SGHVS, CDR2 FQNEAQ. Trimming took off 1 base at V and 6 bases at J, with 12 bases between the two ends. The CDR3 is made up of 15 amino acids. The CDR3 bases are TGTGCCAGCAGCTTAGGCACGGGGTGGGATGAAAAACTGTTTTTT. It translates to CASSLGTGWDEKLFF.

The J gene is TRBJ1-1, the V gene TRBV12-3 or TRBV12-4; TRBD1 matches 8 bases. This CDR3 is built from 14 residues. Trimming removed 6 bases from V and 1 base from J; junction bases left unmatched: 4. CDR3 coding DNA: TGTGCCAGCAGACGGACAGGGAGGAACACTGAAGCTTTCTTT. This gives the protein CASRRTGRNTEAFF.

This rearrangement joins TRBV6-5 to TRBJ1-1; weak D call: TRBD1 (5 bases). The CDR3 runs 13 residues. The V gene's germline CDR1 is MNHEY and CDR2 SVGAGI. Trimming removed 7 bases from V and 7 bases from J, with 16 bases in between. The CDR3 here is CASNPAWGSEAFF. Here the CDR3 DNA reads TGTGCCAGCAACCCCGCTTGGGGCAGTGAAGCTTTCTTT.

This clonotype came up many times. CDR3 region: CASSLDRGDTGELFF. CDR3 nucleotides: TGTGCCAGCAGCCTCGACAGGGGGGACACCGGGGAGCTGTTTTTT. V and J are TRBV6-5 and TRBJ2-2; 9 bases fit TRBD1. This CDR3 region has 15 residues. V shed 6 bases and J 3 bases; nucleotides not matched to a gene: 5. Germline-derived CDR1 and CDR2 are MNHEY and SVGAGI.

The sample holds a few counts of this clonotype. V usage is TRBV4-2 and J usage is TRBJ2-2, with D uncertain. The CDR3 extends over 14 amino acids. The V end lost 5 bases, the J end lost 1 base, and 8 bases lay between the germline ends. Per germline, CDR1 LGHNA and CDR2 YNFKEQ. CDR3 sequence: CASSLFENTGELFF. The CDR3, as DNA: TGTGCCAGCAGCTTATTCGAGAACACCGGGGAGCTGTTTTTT.

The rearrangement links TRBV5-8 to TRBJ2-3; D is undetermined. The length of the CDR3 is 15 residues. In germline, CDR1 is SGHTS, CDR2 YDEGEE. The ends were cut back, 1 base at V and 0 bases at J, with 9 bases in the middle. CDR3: CASSLMPSSTDTQYF. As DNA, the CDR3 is TGTGCCAGCAGCTTGATGCCCTCTAGCACAGATACGCAGTATTTT.

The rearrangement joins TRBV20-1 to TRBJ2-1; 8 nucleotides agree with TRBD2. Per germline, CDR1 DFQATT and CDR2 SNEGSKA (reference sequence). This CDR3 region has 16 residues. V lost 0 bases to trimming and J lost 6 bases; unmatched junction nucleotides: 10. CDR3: CSARDPRRGAVNEQFF. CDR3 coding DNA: TGCAGTGCTAGAGATCCCCGGCGGGGGGCCGTCAATGAGCAGTTCTTC.

The CDR3 region has the DNA TGTGCCAGTAGTATGGGGGTAGGTCAGCCCCAGCATTTT. The encoded protein is CASSMGVGQPQHF. The V gene is TRBV19, the J gene TRBJ1-5; D is perhaps TRBD1 (5 bases). The CDR3 has 13 residues. Germline CDR1 LNHDA, CDR2 SQIVND (reference sequence). V was clipped by 3 bases and J by 6 bases, with 9 bases between them.

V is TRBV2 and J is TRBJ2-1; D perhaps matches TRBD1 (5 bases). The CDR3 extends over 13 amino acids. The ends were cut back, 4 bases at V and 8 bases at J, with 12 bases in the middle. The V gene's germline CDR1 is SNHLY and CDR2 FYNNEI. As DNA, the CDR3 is TGTGCCAGCAGTGTAGGTCAGGGCCATGAGCAGTTCTTC. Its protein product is CASSVGQGHEQFF.

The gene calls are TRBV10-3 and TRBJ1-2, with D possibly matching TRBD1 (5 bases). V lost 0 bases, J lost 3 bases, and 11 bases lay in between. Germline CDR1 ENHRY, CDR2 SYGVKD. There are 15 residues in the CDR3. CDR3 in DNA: TGTGCCATCAGTGAGTCGATGGGGGACCACTATGGCTACACCTTC. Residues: CAISESMGDHYGYTF.

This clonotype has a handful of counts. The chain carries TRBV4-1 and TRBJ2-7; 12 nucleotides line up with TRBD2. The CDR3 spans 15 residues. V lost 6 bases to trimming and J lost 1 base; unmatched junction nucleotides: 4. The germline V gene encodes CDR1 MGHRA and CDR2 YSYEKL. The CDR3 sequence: CASSLTSGGSYEQYF. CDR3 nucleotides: TGCGCCAGCAGTCTGACTAGCGGGGGTTCCTACGAGCAGTACTTC.

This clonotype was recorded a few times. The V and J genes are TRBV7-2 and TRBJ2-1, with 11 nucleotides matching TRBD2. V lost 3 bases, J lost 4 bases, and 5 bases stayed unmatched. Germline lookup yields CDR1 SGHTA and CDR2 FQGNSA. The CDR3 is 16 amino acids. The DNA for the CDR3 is TGTGCCAGCAGCTTCTTCCTAGCGGGGGGTTACAATGAGCAGTTCTTC. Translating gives CASSFFLAGGYNEQFF.

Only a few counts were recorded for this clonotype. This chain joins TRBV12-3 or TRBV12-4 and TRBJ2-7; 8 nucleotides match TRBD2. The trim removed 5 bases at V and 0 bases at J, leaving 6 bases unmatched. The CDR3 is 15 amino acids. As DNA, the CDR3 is TGTGCCAGCAGTGGGAGCGGGGGTGGCTCCTACGAGCAGTACTTC. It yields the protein CASSGSGGGSYEQYF.

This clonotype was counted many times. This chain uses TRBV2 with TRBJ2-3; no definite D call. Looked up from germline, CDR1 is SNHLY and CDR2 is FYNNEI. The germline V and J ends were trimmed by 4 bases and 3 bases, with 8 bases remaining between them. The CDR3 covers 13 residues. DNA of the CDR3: TGTGCCAGCAGTGTAGCCGGGACAGATACGCAGTATTTT. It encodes CASSVAGTDTQYF. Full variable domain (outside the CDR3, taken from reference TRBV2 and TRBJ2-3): EPEVTQTPSHQVTQMGQEVILRCVPISNHLYFYWYRQILGQKVEFLVSFYNNEISEKSEIFDDQFSVERPDGSNFTLKIRSTKLEDSAMYFCASSVAGTDTQYFGPGTRLTVL.

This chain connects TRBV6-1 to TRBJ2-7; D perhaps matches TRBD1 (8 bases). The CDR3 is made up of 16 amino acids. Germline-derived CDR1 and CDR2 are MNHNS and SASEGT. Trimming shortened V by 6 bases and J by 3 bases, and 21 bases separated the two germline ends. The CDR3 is CASSYGGITGGYEQYF. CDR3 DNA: TGTGCCAGCAGCTACGGGGGGATTACAGGGGGCTACGAGCAGTACTTC.

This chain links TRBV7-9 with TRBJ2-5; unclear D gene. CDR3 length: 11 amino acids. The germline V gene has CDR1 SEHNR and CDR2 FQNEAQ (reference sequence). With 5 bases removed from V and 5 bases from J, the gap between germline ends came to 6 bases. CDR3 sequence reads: CASSRGETQYF. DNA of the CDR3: TGTGCCAGCAGCCGTGGCGAGACCCAGTACTTC.

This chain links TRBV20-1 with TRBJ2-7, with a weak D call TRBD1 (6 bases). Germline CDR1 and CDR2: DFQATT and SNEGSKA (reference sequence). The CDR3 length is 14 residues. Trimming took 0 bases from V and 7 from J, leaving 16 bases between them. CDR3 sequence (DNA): TGCAGTGCTAGAGATATGGACAGTCTTTCGGAGCAGTACTTC. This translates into CSARDMDSLSEQYF.

In nucleotides, the CDR3 is TGTGCCAGCAGCTCAGCAGGGCTCCTCTATGGCTACACCTTC. It translates to CASSSAGLLYGYTF. The genes are TRBV11-2 and TRBJ1-2, with a tentative D call TRBD1 (5 bases). The length of the CDR3 is 14 residues. From germline, CDR1 is SGHAT and CDR2 FQNNGV. The V end lost 4 bases, the J end lost 4 bases, and 13 bases lay between the germline ends. Looking up the rest from reference TRBV11-2 and TRBJ1-2 gives the full variable domain: EAGVAQSPRYKIIEKRQSVAFWCNPISGHATLYWYQQILGQGPKLLIQFQNNGVVDDSQLPKDRFSAERLKGVDSTLKIQPAKLEDSAVYLCASSSAGLLYGYTFGSGTRLTVV.

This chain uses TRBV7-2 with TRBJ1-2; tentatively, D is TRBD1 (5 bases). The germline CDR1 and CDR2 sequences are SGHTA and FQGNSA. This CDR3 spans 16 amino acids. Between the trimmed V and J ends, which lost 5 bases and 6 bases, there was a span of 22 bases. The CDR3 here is CASSLEGYGSGDGYTF. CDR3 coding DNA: TGTGCCAGCAGCCTGGAGGGATATGGTTCGGGGGATGGCTACACCTTC.

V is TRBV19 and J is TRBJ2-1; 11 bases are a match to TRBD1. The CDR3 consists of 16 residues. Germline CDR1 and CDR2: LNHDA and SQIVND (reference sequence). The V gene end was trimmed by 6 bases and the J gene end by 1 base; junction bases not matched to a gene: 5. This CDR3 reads CASRVRDRGSYNEQFF. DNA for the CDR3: TGTGCCAGTAGGGTCCGGGACAGGGGGTCCTACAATGAGCAGTTCTTC.

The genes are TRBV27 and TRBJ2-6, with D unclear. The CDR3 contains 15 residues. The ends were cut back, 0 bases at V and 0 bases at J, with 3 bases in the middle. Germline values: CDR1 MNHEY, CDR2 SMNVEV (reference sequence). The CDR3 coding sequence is TGTGCCAGCAGTTTATCGAGCTCTGGGGCCAACGTCCTGACTTTC. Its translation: CASSLSSSGANVLTF.

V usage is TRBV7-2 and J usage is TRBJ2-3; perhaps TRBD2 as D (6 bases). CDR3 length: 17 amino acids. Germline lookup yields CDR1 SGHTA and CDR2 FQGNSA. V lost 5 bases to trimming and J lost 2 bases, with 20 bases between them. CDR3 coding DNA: TGTGCCAGCAGCCGACCGACATCTAGCGACGACACAGATACGCAGTATTTT. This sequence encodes CASSRPTSSDDTDTQYF.

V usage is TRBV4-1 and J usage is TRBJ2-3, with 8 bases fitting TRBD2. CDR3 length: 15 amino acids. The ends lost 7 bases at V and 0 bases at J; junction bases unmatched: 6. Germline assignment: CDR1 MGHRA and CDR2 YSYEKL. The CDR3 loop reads CASTVAGGSTDTQYF. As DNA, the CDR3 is TGCGCCAGCACCGTCGCGGGGGGAAGCACAGATACGCAGTATTTT.

The CDR3 loop is CASSVSSPGELFF. The DNA of the CDR3 is TGTGCCAGTAGTGTCTCTAGCCCCGGGGAGCTGTTTTTT. The chain is built from TRBV19 and TRBJ2-2; a possible D gene is TRBD2 (5 bases). CDR1 LNHDA and CDR2 SQIVND come from the germline V gene (reference sequence). This CDR3 has 13 amino acids. V was cut by 5 bases and J by 6 bases, with 10 bases left in between.

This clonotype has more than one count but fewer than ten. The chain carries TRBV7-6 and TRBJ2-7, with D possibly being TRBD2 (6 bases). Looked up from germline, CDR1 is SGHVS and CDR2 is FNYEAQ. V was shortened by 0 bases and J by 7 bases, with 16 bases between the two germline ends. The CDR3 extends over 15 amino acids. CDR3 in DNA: TGTGCCAGCAGCTTAGCAGAGAGCCCGGCGGGAGAGCAGTACTTC. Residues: CASSLAESPAGEQYF.

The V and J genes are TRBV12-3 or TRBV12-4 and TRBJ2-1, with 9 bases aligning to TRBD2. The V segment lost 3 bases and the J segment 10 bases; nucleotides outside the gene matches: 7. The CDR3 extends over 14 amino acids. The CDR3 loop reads CASSLGISGGEQFF. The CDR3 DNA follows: TGTGCCAGCAGTTTGGGGATTAGCGGGGGAGAGCAGTTCTTC.

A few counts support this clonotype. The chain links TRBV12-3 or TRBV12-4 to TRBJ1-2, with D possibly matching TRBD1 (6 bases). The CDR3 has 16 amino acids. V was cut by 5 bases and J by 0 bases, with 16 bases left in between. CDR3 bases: TGTGCCAGCAGTCCACTTTGGACAGCTTCTAACTATGGCTACACCTTC. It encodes CASSPLWTASNYGYTF.

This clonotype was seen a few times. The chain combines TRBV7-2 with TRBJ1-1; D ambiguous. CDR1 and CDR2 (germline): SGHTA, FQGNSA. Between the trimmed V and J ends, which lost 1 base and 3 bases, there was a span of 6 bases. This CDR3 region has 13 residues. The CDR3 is CASSLEADTEAFF. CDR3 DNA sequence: TGTGCCAGCAGCTTAGAGGCGGACACTGAAGCTTTCTTT. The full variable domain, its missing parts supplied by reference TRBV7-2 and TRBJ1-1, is GAGVSQSPSNKVTEKGKDVELRCDPISGHTALYWYRQSLGQGLEFLIYFQGNSAPDKSGLPSDRFSAERTGGSVSTLTIQRTQQEDSAVYLCASSLEADTEAFFGQGTRLTVV.